What follows are 15 T cell receptor beta chains derived from one specimen sequenced in a study of blood T cell repertoires in COVID-19. Profiling relied on immunoSEQ multiplex PCR, and the TCRdb table lists in-frame clones only, not all of them. Altogether some 270,000 clones are present, 89% being singletons, with the ten largest covering 3.5% to 5.5%. The specimen sequenced was peripheral blood. The receptors here all came from a woman aged 35 to 49 who had recovered from COVID-19.

The rearrangement links TRBV2 to TRBJ2-2, with a tentative D call TRBD1 (5 bases). The V and J ends lost 8 bases and 1 base respectively, with 17 bases between them. CDR3 length equals 16 residues. The germline gives CDR1 SNHLY, CDR2 FYNNEI. The CDR3 sequence is CASSLLGLENTGELFF. The CDR3 nucleotides are TGTGCCAGCTCACTCCTGGGGCTTGAGAACACCGGGGAGCTGTTTTTT.

J is TRBJ2-7 and V is TRBV5-1; tentatively, D is TRBD1 (5 bases). The CDR3 consists of 14 residues. V dropped 1 base and J dropped 2 bases, with 10 bases sitting between them. Germline V gene data show CDR1 as SGHRS and CDR2 as YFSETQ. CDR3 DNA sequence: TGCGCCAGCAGCTTGAGGGCAGGGCCCTACGAGCAGTACTTC. This encodes CASSLRAGPYEQYF.

The V call is TRBV12-3 or TRBV12-4, the J call TRBJ2-3; D is unresolved. The CDR3 runs to 12 residues. V dropped 7 bases and J dropped 5 bases, with 10 bases sitting between them. CDR3 loop: CASTARGDTQYF. DNA of the CDR3: TGTGCCAGCACGGCGAGAGGAGATACGCAGTATTTT.

This chain connects TRBV6-2 or TRBV6-3 to TRBJ1-1, with a weak D call TRBD1 (5 bases). V dropped 6 bases and J dropped 7 bases, with 12 bases sitting between them. The CDR3 consists of 12 residues. The germline V gene encodes CDR1 MNHEY and CDR2 SVGEGT. The CDR3 spells CASSPTDSEAFF. DNA of the CDR3: TGTGCCAGCAGCCCGACCGACAGTGAAGCTTTCTTT.

The rearrangement joins TRBV5-6 to TRBJ2-5; no clear D gene. V lost 1 base to trimming and J lost 0 bases, with 13 bases between them. Germline assignment: CDR1 SGHDT and CDR2 YYEEEE. The CDR3 loop spans 16 amino acids. The CDR3 here is CASSLYRARYQETQYF. The CDR3 bases are TGTGCCAGCAGCTTGTATAGAGCCCGCTACCAAGAGACCCAGTACTTC. The full variable domain, completed using reference TRBV5-6 and TRBJ2-5, is DAGVTQSPTHLIKTRGQQVTLRCSPKSGHDTVSWYQQALGQGPQFIFQYYEEEERQRGNFPDRFSGHQFPNYSSELNVNALLLGDSALYLCASSLYRARYQETQYFGPGTRLLVL.

This chain joins TRBV28 and TRBJ1-2; 7 positions agree with TRBD1. The CDR3 runs 13 residues. V was clipped by 6 bases and J by 8 bases; unmatched bases: 9. Germline CDR1 reads MDHEN; CDR2 reads SYDVKM. CDR3 in DNA: TGTGCCAGCAGGATATCACAGGGGTTAGGCTACACCTTC. This translates into CASRISQGLGYTF.

This chain links TRBV19 with TRBJ2-2; maybe TRBD1 (7 bases). In germline, CDR1 is LNHDA, CDR2 SQIVND (reference sequence). Trimming removed 7 bases from V and 1 base from J, with 13 bases in between. CDR3 size: 15 residues. The CDR3 DNA reads as TGTGCCAGTATCAAGCAGGGGGGGAACACCGGGGAGCTGTTTTTT. The encoded protein is CASIKQGGNTGELFF.

The rearrangement joins TRBV28 to TRBJ1-1; 7 bases are a match to TRBD1. The CDR3 extends over 16 amino acids. The V segment lost 3 bases and the J segment 0 bases; nucleotides outside the gene matches: 7. Per germline, CDR1 MDHEN and CDR2 SYDVKM. The CDR3 loop reads CASSLRRGPLNTEAFF. The DNA of the CDR3 is TGTGCCAGCAGTTTGAGGAGGGGGCCCTTGAACACTGAAGCTTTCTTT.

This chain connects TRBV30 to TRBJ1-2; the match to TRBD1 covers 8 bases. The germline V gene has CDR1 GTSNPN and CDR2 SVGIG (reference sequence). The CDR3 is 14 amino acids. V lost 3 bases to trimming and J lost 5 bases; unmatched junction nucleotides: 8. Here the CDR3 reads CAWSILGQGYGYTF. For the CDR3, the DNA is TGTGCCTGGAGCATCCTAGGACAGGGATATGGCTACACCTTC. The variable domain in full, with the rest retrieved from reference TRBV30 and TRBJ1-2, is SQTIHQWPATLVQPVGSPLSLECTVEGTSNPNLYWYRQAAGRGLQLLFYSVGIGQISSEVPQNLSASRPQDRQFILSSKKLLLSDSGFYLCAWSILGQGYGYTFGSGTRLTVV.

The chain is built from TRBV21-1 and TRBJ2-2; TRBD2, the table's D call, lacks a check against the DNA. TRBV21-1 is deemed a pseudogene. CDR3 length equals 15 residues. CDR3 DNA sequence: TGTGCCAGCAGCGGTCGGACTTTCACCGCCGGGGAGCTGTTTTTT. The encoded protein is CASSGRTFTAGELFF.

This rearrangement joins TRBV28 to TRBJ2-1, with 9 bases fitting TRBD2. CDR1 is MDHEN and CDR2 is SYDVKM in the germline V gene. The length of the CDR3 is 14 residues. Trimming removed 6 bases from V and 9 bases from J; junction bases left unmatched: 9. The CDR3: CASSHAGGVSEQFF. In DNA form, the CDR3 reads TGTGCCAGCAGCCATGCGGGGGGGGTCAGTGAGCAGTTCTTC.

Note on this clone: A read error is likely, as this CDR3 ends without the conserved phenylalanine or tryptophan. The DNA is omitted, as the CDR3 cannot be located on it reliably, and the CDR3 follows TCRdb's listing. CDR3 loop: CASSTPKLTQGQI. This sequence joins TRBV7-9 and TRBJ2-3; the table's D call, TRBD1, was not checked against the DNA. The CDR3 extends over 13 residues, inclusive of both ends. Per germline, CDR1 SEHNR and CDR2 FQNEAQ (reference sequence).

The chain has TRBV11-3 and TRBJ2-2, with TRBD1 identical over 8 bases. This CDR3 is built from 15 residues. The trim removed 1 base at V and 8 bases at J, leaving 6 bases unmatched. Germline V gene data show CDR1 as SGHNT and CDR2 as YENEEA. CDR3 residues: CASSLVGRGPGELFF. CDR3 coding DNA: TGTGCCAGCAGCTTAGTAGGCAGGGGGCCTGGGGAGCTGTTTTTT.

The rearrangement joins TRBV7-3 to TRBJ1-4; D might be TRBD1 (6 bases). Trimming stripped 5 bases from V and 1 base from J, with 14 bases between. There are 16 residues in the CDR3. Germline assignment: CDR1 SGHTA and CDR2 FQGTGA. The chain's CDR3 is CASSQMDRLTNEKLFF. CDR3 coding DNA: TGTGCCAGCAGCCAAATGGACAGATTAACTAATGAAAAACTGTTTTTT.

The J gene is TRBJ2-1, the V gene TRBV9; 8 bases match TRBD1. V was pared by 0 bases and J by 6 bases, with 8 bases of the junction left unmatched. This CDR3 is built from 16 residues. The germline gives CDR1 SGDLS, CDR2 YYNGEE. The CDR3, as DNA: TGTGCCAGCAGCGTAGACCCCGGACAGGGAGTCAATGAGCAGTTCTTC. Residues: CASSVDPGQGVNEQFF.